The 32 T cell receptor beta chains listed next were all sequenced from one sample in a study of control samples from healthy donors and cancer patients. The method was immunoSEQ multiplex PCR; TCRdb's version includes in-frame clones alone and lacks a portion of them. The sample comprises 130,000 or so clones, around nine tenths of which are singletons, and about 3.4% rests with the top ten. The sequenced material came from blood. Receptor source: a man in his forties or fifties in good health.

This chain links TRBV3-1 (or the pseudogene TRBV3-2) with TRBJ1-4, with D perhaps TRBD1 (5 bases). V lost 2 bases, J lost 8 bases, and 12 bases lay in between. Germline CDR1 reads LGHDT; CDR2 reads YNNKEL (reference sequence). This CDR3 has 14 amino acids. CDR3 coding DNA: TGTGCCAGCAGCCAACAGGGTCCGGGGGAAAAACTGTTTTTT. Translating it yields CASSQQGPGEKLFF.

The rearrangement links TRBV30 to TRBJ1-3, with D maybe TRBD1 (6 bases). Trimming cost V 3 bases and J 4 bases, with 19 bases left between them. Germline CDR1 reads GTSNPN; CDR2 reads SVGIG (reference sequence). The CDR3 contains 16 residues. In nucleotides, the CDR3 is TGTGCCTGGAGGTTGATGCGGGGGGCCGGGGGAAACACCATATATTTT. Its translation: CAWRLMRGAGGNTIYF.

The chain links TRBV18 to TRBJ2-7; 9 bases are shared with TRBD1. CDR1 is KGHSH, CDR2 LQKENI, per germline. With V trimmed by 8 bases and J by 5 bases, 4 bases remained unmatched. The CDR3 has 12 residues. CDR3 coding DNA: TGTGCCAGCAGACAGGGGGACGACGAGCAGTACTTC. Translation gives CASRQGDDEQYF. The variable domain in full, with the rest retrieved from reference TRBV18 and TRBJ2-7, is NAGVMQNPRHLVRRRGQEARLRCSPMKGHSHVYWYRQLPEEGLKFMVYLQKENIIDESGMPKERFSAEFPKEGPSILRIQQVVRGDSAAYFCASRQGDDEQYFGPGTRLTVT.

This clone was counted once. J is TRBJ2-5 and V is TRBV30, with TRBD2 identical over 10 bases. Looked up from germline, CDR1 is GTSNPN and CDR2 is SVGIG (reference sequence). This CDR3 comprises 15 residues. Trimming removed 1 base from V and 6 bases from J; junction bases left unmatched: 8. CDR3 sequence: CAWSAPSGGLKTQYF. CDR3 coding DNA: TGTGCCTGGAGTGCTCCTAGCGGGGGCCTCAAGACCCAGTACTTC.

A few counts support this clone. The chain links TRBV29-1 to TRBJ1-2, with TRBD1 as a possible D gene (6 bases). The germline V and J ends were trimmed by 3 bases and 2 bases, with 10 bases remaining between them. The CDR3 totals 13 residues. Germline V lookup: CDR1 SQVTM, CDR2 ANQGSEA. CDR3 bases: TGCAGCGTTGACAGGGGACTGAACTATGGCTACACCTTC. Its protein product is CSVDRGLNYGYTF.

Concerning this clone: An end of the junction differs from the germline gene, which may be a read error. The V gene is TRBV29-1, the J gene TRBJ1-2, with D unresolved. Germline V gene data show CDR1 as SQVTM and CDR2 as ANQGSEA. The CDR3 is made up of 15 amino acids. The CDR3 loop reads CSVEDRGARTYGYTF. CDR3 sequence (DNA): TGCAGCGTGGAAGACCGGGGAGCTCGAACTTATGGCTACACCTTC.

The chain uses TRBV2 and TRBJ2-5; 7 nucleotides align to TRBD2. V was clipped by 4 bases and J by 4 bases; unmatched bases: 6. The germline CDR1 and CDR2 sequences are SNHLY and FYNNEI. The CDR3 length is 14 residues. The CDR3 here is CASSVATSLETQYF. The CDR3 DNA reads TGTGCCAGCAGTGTGGCGACTAGCCTAGAGACCCAGTACTTC. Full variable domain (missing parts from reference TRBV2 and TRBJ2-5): EPEVTQTPSHQVTQMGQEVILRCVPISNHLYFYWYRQILGQKVEFLVSFYNNEISEKSEIFDDQFSVERPDGSNFTLKIRSTKLEDSAMYFCASSVATSLETQYFGPGTRLLVL.

The CDR3 region is CASNGGDGNQPQHF. Written as DNA, the CDR3 is TGTGCCAGCAACGGGGGCGATGGCAATCAGCCCCAGCATTTT. The chain has TRBV2 and TRBJ1-5; D may be TRBD1 (6 bases). Germline V CDR1 and CDR2: SNHLY, FYNNEI. CDR3 length: 14 amino acids. V was cut by 7 bases and J by 2 bases, with 12 bases left in between.

The CDR3 coding sequence is TGCGCCAGCAGCTTCGTTAGCGGGGGGATCACAGATACGCAGTATTTT. This gives the protein CASSFVSGGITDTQYF. This chain uses TRBV5-1 with TRBJ2-3; TRBD2 agrees at 10 bases. The CDR3 extends over 16 amino acids. The germline V gene has CDR1 SGHRS and CDR2 YFSETQ. The V and J ends lost 2 bases and 2 bases, in that order; junction bases with no gene match: 5.

The CDR3 sequence: CASSSKDDDLWGYTF. CDR3 nucleotides: TGTGCCAGCAGCTCGAAAGATGATGATCTTTGGGGCTACACCTTC. This chain joins TRBV5-8 and TRBJ1-2; no clear D. The CDR3 length is 15 residues. CDR1 is SGHTS, CDR2 YDEGEE, per germline. V was shortened by 3 bases and J by 8 bases, with 20 bases between the two germline ends. Full variable domain (outside the CDR3, taken from reference TRBV5-8 and TRBJ1-2): EAGVTQSPTHLIKTRGQQATLRCSPISGHTSVYWYQQALGLGLQFLLWYDEGEERNRGNFPPRFSGRQFPNYSSELNVNALELEDSALYLCASSSKDDDLWGYTFGSGTRLTVV.

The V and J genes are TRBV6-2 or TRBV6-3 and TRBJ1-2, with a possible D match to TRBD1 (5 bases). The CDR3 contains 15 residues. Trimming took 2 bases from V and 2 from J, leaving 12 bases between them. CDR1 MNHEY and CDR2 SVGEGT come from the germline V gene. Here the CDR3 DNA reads TGTGCCAGCAGTTACCGGGACTCTAGGAACTATGGCTACACCTTC. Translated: CASSYRDSRNYGYTF.

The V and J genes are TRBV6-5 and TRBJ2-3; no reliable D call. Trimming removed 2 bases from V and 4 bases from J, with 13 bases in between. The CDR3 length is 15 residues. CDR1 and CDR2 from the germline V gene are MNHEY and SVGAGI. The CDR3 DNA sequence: TGTGCCAGCAGTTACGGGAACAATGGTCCAGATACGCAGTATTTT. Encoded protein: CASSYGNNGPDTQYF.

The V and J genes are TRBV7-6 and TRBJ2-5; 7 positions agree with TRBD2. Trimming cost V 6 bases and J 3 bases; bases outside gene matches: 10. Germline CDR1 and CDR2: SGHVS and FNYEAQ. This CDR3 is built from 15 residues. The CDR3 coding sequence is TGTGCCAGCAGACCTTATTGGGCGGGGGAAGAGACCCAGTACTTC. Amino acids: CASRPYWAGEETQYF. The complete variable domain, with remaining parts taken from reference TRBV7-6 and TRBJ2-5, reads GAGVSQSPRYKVTKRGQDVALRCDPISGHVSLYWYRQALGQGPEFLTYFNYEAQQDKSGLPNDRFSAERPEGSISTLTIQRTEQRDSAMYRCASRPYWAGEETQYFGPGTRLLVL.

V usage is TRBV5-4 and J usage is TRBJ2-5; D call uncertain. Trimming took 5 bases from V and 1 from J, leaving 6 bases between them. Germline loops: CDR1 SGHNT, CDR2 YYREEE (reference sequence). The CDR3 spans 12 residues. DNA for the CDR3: TGTGCCAGCAGAGGAGCCCAAGAGACCCAGTACTTC. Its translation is CASRGAQETQYF.

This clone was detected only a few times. CDR3 loop: CASSLVSGTGDSPLHF. CDR3 bases: TGCGCCAGCAGCTTAGTCTCCGGGACAGGGGATTCACCCCTCCACTTT. The V and J genes are TRBV5-1 and TRBJ1-6; 10 nucleotides match TRBD1. V dropped 2 bases and J dropped 8; count of bases not matched to a gene: 7. This CDR3 has 16 residues. Germline CDR1 and CDR2: SGHRS and YFSETQ.

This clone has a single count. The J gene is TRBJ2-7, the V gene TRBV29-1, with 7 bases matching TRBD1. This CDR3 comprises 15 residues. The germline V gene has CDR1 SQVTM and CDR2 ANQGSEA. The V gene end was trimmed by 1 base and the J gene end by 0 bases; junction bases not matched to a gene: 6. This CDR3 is CSVEGGQALSYEQYF. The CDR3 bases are TGCAGCGTTGAAGGAGGACAGGCCCTCTCCTACGAGCAGTACTTC.

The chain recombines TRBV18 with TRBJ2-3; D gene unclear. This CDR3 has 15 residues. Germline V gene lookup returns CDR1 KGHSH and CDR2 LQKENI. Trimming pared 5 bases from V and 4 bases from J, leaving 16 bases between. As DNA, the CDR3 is TGTGCCAGCTCATCCGACCGGATTCCCGCAGATACGCAGTATTTT. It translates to CASSSDRIPADTQYF.

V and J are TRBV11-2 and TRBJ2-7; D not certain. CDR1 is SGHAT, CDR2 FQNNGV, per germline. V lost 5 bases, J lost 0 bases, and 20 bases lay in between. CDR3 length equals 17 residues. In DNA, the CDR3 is TGTGCCAGCAGCCCGAAGCCAGGACCTATAGGCTCCTACGAGCAGTACTTC. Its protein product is CASSPKPGPIGSYEQYF.

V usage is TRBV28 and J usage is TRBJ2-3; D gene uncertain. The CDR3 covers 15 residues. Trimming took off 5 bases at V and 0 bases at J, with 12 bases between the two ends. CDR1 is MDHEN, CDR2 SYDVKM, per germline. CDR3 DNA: TGTGCCAGCAGTCTAGACATGGCCAGCACAGATACGCAGTATTTT. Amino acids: CASSLDMASTDTQYF.

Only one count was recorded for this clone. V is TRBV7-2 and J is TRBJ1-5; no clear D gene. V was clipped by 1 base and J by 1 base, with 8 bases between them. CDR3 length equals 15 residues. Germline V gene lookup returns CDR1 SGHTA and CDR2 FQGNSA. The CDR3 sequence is CASSLGPRSNQPQHF. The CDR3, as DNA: TGTGCCAGCAGCTTAGGTCCCCGGAGCAATCAGCCCCAGCATTTT. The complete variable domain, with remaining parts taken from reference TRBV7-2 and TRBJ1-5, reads GAGVSQSPSNKVTEKGKDVELRCDPISGHTALYWYRQSLGQGLEFLIYFQGNSAPDKSGLPSDRFSAERTGGSVSTLTIQRTQQEDSAVYLCASSLGPRSNQPQHFGDGTRLSIL.

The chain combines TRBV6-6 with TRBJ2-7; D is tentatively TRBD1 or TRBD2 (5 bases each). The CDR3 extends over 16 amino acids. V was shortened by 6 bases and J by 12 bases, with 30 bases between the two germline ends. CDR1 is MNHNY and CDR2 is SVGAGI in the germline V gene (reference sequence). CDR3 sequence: CASSENTRGTPIVGYF. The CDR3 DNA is TGTGCCAGCAGCGAGAACACCCGGGGCACCCCCATCGTAGGGTACTTC.

The CDR3 here is CASSLSVSDTEAFF. The CDR3 region has the DNA TGTGCCAGCAGCTTATCCGTTTCAGACACTGAAGCTTTCTTT. V usage is TRBV7-3 and J usage is TRBJ1-1; the D is unclear. This CDR3 has 14 amino acids. Trimming took off 2 bases at V and 3 bases at J, with 10 bases between the two ends. The germline gives CDR1 SGHTA, CDR2 FQGTGA.

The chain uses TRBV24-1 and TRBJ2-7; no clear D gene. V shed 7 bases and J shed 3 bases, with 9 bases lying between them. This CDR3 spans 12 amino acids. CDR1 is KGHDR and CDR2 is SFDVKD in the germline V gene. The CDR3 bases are TGTGCCACCAGCCTGGACGGCTACGAGCAGTACTTC. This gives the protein CATSLDGYEQYF.

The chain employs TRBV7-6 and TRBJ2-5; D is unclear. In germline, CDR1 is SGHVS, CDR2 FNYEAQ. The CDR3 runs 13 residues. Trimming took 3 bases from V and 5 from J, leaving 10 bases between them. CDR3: CASSFSLGETQYF. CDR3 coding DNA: TGTGCCAGCAGCTTCTCCCTCGGGGAGACCCAGTACTTC.

The CDR3 region has the DNA TGTGCCAGCAACCTGGTCCGGGAGAGCAATCAGCCCCAGCATTTT. This codes for CASNLVRESNQPQHF. The chain recombines TRBV2 with TRBJ1-5; D uncertain. This CDR3 is built from 15 residues. In germline, CDR1 is SNHLY, CDR2 FYNNEI. Deletions cut 7 bases from V and 1 base from J, with 14 bases between.

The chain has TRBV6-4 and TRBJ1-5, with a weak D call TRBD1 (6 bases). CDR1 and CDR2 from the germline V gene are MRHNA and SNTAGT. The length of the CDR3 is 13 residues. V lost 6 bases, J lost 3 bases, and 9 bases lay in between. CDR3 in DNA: TGTGCCAGCAGCCGGACAGTCAATCAGCCCCAGCATTTT. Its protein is CASSRTVNQPQHF.

The DNA of the CDR3 is TGCGCCAGCAGCTTGGGGGCAGGAGGAGGTGAAAAACTGTTTTTT. This codes for CASSLGAGGGEKLFF. This chain connects TRBV5-1 to TRBJ1-4; D gene unclear. V was trimmed by 0 bases and J by 7 bases, leaving 13 bases between them. The CDR3 loop spans 15 amino acids. Looked up from germline, CDR1 is SGHRS and CDR2 is YFSETQ.

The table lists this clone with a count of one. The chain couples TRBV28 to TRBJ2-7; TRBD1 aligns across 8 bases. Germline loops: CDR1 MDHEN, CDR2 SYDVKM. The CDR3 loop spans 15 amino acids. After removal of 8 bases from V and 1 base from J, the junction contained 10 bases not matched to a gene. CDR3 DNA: TGTGCCAGCTTAAGTCCGGGACAGGTATCCTACGAGCAGTACTTC. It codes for CASLSPGQVSYEQYF.

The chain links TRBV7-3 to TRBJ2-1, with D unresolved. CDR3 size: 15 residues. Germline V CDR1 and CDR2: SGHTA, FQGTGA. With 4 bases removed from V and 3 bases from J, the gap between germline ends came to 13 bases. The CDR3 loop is CASSSAPVGYNEQFF. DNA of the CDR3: TGTGCCAGCAGCTCCGCTCCCGTGGGCTACAATGAGCAGTTCTTC.

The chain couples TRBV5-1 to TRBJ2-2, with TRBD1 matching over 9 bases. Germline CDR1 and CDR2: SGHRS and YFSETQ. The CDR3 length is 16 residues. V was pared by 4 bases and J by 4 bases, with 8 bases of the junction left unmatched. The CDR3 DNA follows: TGCGCCAGCAGCCCCGGACAGGGGCCTTCCACCGGGGAGCTGTTTTTT. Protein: CASSPGQGPSTGELFF. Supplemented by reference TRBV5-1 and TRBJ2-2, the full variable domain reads KAGVTQTPRYLIKTRGQQVTLSCSPISGHRSVSWYQQTPGQGLQFLFEYFSETQRNKGNFPGRFSGRQFSNSRSEMNVSTLELGDSALYLCASSPGQGPSTGELFFGEGSRLTVL.

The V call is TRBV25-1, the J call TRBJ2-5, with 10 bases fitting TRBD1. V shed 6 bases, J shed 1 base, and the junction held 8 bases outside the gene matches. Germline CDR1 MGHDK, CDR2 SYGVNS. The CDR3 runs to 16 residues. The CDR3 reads CASRKSRTGGQETQYF. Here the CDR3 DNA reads TGTGCCAGCAGAAAATCTCGGACAGGGGGCCAAGAGACCCAGTACTTC. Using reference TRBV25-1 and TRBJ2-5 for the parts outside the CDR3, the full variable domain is EADIYQTPRYLVIGTGKKITLECSQTMGHDKMYWYQQDPGMELHLIHYSYGVNSTEKGDLSSESTVSRIRTEHFPLTLESARPSHTSQYLCASRKSRTGGQETQYFGPGTRLLVL.

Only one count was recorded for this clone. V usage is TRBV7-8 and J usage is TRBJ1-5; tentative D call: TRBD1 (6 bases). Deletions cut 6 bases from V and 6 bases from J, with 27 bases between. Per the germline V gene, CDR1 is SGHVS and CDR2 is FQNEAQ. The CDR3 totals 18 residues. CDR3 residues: CASSQNRPGQLGGQPQHF. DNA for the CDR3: TGTGCCAGCAGTCAAAACAGGCCCGGACAGCTGGGGGGTCAGCCCCAGCATTTT.